This T cell receptor (beta chain) was captured in a study of T cell responses to AZD1222 COVID-19 vaccine. About this clone itself: Its antigen is undetermined.

Germline V gives CDR1 SGHRS, CDR2 YFSETQ. V was pared by 4 bases and J by 4 bases, with 6 bases of the junction left unmatched. This CDR3 comprises 15 residues. Findings and caveats of the study: Seropositive AZD1222 recipients at baseline numbered only five to seven. Vaccine-associated CD4 TCRs ranged over spike, dominating at 160-218 and 743-854. It should be noted that donors were predominantly white British and more often female, and clonal diversity was possibly underestimated. Repertoire sampling occurred only after the peak T cell response.

The table came from immunoSEQ multiplex PCR; TCRdb's copy has only in-frame clones and leaves some out. The top ten hold 3.2% of the sample, which has about 160,000 clones, more than 80% seen once. The chain combines TRBV5-1 with TRBJ2-1, with 9 bases that match TRBD1. The TCR originated in an adult who received the AZD1222 COVID-19 vaccine. Material: peripheral blood, obtained 28 days after the second AZD1222 dose. CDR3 sequence: CASSPGQGKYNEQFF. CDR3 DNA: TGCGCCAGCAGCCCGGGACAGGGCAAATACAATGAGCAGTTCTTC.